This T cell receptor beta chain appears in the sequencing data of a study of T cell repertoires in cytomegalovirus infection. Study-wide background: An indication of both CMV infection and matching HLA type came from public TCR beta signatures.

Whole-study results and caveats: The cumulative frequency of public TCR beta families identified carriers of CMV plus the relevant HLA. The ex vivo response was dominated by HLA-C-restricted CMV-specific TCR beta clonotypes.

Germline CDR1 reads SGHKS; CDR2 reads YYEKEE (reference sequence). The V and J ends lost 3 bases and 2 bases, in that order; junction bases with no gene match: 4. The CDR3 has 14 residues. This clonotype came up many times. Its antigen remains unidentified. TCRdb called the reads again in MiXCR, with one record for every CDR3 protein. Of about 240,000 distinct CDR3 sequences in the sample, roughly 6.5% are singletons; the top ten hold roughly 6.5%. J is TRBJ2-5 and V is TRBV5-5, with 7 bases aligning to TRBD1. The sequencing sample was made of PBMCs. The TCR was taken from a human donor in good health (CMV status not recorded). Some clones in this sample may be carry-over from other donors' samples. DNA for the CDR3: TGTGCCAGCAGCTGGGACAGACAACAAGAGACCCAGTACTTC. It yields the protein CASSWDRQQETQYF.